This T cell receptor (beta chain) was identified during a study of shared clonotypes between healthy human individuals. The wider study: A donor's plate count was three for CD4 naive and three for CD4 memory; CD8 naive had two and CD8 memory one.

Positive CCR7 selection of CD45RO-negative cells yielded the naive CD8 cells, and terminally differentiated effector memory CD45RA+ cells were excluded. All the donors were Caucasian adults who lived in Nashville, Tennessee. Germline CDR1 reads MDHEN; CDR2 reads SYDVKM. The germline V and J ends were trimmed by 5 bases and 0 bases, with 11 bases remaining between them. The CDR3 contains 15 residues. The data were produced by immunoSEQ multiplex PCR, yet TCRdb's version contains in-frame clones alone and is incomplete. The sample lists 1.5 million to 2.5 million clones; just under 95% were seen once. The J gene is TRBJ2-1, the V gene TRBV28; perhaps D is TRBD1 or TRBD2 (5 bases each). The specimen was naive CD8+ T cells sorted from blood. This receptor was taken from a man younger than 35 in good health. This CDR3 reads CASSPRGLSYNEQFF. The CDR3 region has the DNA TGTGCCAGCAGTCCCCGGGGCCTCTCCTACAATGAGCAGTTCTTC.